This record concerns one T cell receptor (beta chain) sequence. What it binds is unknown. Controls matched for age and sex were healthy donors. The TEMRA cells underwent FACS enrichment, while the CD8+ and CD4+ T cells underwent negative isolation. It was with random hexamers that roughly 0.5 to 1 ug RNA was reverse transcribed. It was immunoSEQ multiplex PCR that amplified TCR beta CDR3 across 54 Vbeta and 13 Jbeta. TCRdb re-called the immunoSEQ multiplex PCR reads through MiXCR, storing one row per CDR3 protein. The sample contains roughly 190,000 distinct CDR3 sequences, about 95% of which appear only once. These data belong to a study of CD8 T cells in Susac syndrome. Study results and limitations: Acknowledgment was made by the study that its TCR sequencing and HLA analysis involved a relatively small number of individuals.

V was clipped by 3 bases and J by 3 bases; unmatched bases: 5. The germline gives CDR1 SGHAT, CDR2 FQNNGV. The CDR3 is 15 amino acids. This sequence originates from a human donor in good health. The rearrangement uses TRBV11-2 and TRBJ2-4, with 7 nucleotides matching TRBD2. Input material: CD4+ T cells from PBMCs. The CDR3 loop is CASSFGGLDKNIQYF. In DNA form, the CDR3 reads TGTGCCAGCAGCTTCGGGGGGTTAGACAAAAACATTCAGTACTTC.